A selection of T cell receptor beta chains follows, all from one sample in a study of cytomegalovirus exposure and HLA in healthy donors. Sequencing was performed with immunoSEQ multiplex PCR; in TCRdb, only in-frame clones are kept and a portion is missing. The table lists more than 110,000 clones, about four fifths of them singletons. The sequencing input was PBMCs. These receptors were obtained from a man in his forties in good health and CMV-seropositive. Each CDR3 is given with its conserved first and last residue. The D gene is left open where the match is weak. Expanded clones are given a class, and other clones once, few, many or no size at all.

clone_size j_call d_call v_call cdr3_nt cdr3_aa
NA TRBJ1-1 TRBD1 TRBV18 TGTGCCAGCTCACCGGGACAGGGGTTTGTTACTGAAGCTTTCTTT CASSPGQGFVTEAFF
NA TRBJ2-4 TRBD1 TRBV30 TGTGCCTGGACTAAAAGGATGGGACAGTCTAGCATTCAGTACTTC CAWTKRMGQSSIQYF
once TRBJ1-5 NA TRBV5-3 TGTGCCAGAAGCTTCGGAGCAGGGTCATTAAGTAGCAATCAGCCCCAGCATTTT CARSFGAGSLSSNQPQHF
NA TRBJ1-1 NA TRBV19 TGTGCCAGTAGCCTACGGCAGGGCGGGAACACTGAAGCTTTCTTT CASSLRQGGNTEAFF
NA TRBJ2-3 NA TRBV28 TGTGCCAGCAGTTTTGAGGCGGTTTTACCGACAGATACGCAGTATTTT CASSFEAVLPTDTQYF
once TRBJ2-7 TRBD1 TRBV5-1 TGCGCCAGCAGCTTGGGACAGGGCAGCTCCTACGAGCAGTACTTC CASSLGQGSSYEQYF
once TRBJ2-7 TRBD1 TRBV5-1 TGCGCCAGCAGCCGTACCTACGACAGGGGGAGGAACGAGCAGTACTTC CASSRTYDRGRNEQYF
few TRBJ2-5 NA TRBV10-3 TGTGCCACCCAGGGGGGCCGGGAAGAGACCCAGTACTTC CATQGGREETQYF
NA TRBJ2-7 TRBD2 TRBV19 TGTGCCAGTAGTATGGGGCTAGCGGGAACCTACGAGCAGTACTTC CASSMGLAGTYEQYF
NA TRBJ2-4 TRBD2 TRBV2 TGTGCCAGCAGTGATGCGGGGGGGGAAAACATTCAGTACTTC CASSDAGGENIQYF
NA TRBJ1-5 NA TRBV9 TGTGCCAGCAACGCCGACGGGGGGCATCAGCCCCAGCATTTT CASNADGGHQPQHF
NA TRBJ2-7 NA TRBV6-4 TGTGCCAAAGGAGGGGAACCCTCCTACGAGCAGTACTTC CAKGGEPSYEQYF
NA TRBJ2-7 TRBD1 TRBV20-1 TGCAGTGCTGGGACAGCCTACGAGCAGTACTTC CSAGTAYEQYF
NA TRBJ2-3 NA TRBV7-2 TGTGCCAGCAGCCCCTTCGGCAGGGGAGTAAATACGCAGTATTTT CASSPFGRGVNTQYF
NA TRBJ1-1 NA TRBV2 TGTGCCAGCAGTGAAGCGAGCCACAGGGCTGAAGCTTTCTTT CASSEASHRAEAFF
NA TRBJ1-1 NA TRBV14 TGTGCCAGCAAAGACATCGGCAACACTGAAGCTTTCTTT CASKDIGNTEAFF
NA TRBJ1-2 NA TRBV7-8 TGTGCCAGCAGCATTTCAGGGGTTGGCTGCACCTTC CASSISGVGCTF
once TRBJ2-2 NA TRBV2 TGTGCCAGCAGCGAATCGGGTGTCGGGGAGCTGTTTTTT CASSESGVGELFF
NA TRBJ2-7 NA TRBV30 TGTGCCTGGAGTGCATACTGGGAGGAGCAGTACTTC CAWSAYWEEQYF
NA TRBJ1-4 TRBD1 TRBV14 TGTGCCAGCAGCCAAGGGGACAGGGTCGGTGAAAAACTGTTTTTT CASSQGDRVGEKLFF
NA TRBJ1-1 TRBD1 TRBV7-9 TGTGCCAGCAGCACAGATCGGACAGGGGGCAGAATGAACACTGAAGCTTTCTTT CASSTDRTGGRMNTEAFF
NA TRBJ1-5 TRBD1 TRBV11-2 TGTGCCAGCAGCTTGGGGACAGGGAAAGGTCAGCCCCAGCATTTT CASSLGTGKGQPQHF
NA TRBJ1-4 NA TRBV7-9 TGTTCCAGCAGCTTACAGGGTCGAGGAGCTAATGAAAAACTGTTTTTT CSSSLQGRGANEKLFF
NA TRBJ2-5 TRBD1 TRBV4-1 TGCGCCAGCAGCCAAGATCGGGGGACAGGTGCCGGGGCCCAGTACTTC CASSQDRGTGAGAQYF
NA TRBJ2-4 TRBD1 TRBV7-9 TGTGCCAGCAGTTGGACAGGGGGCGCGGACATTCAGTACTTC CASSWTGGADIQYF
once TRBJ2-7 NA TRBV11-2 TGTGCCAGCAGCTCTTTGACAATTTCCCTTTTC CASSSLTISLF
NA TRBJ2-7 NA TRBV27 TGTGCCAGCAGCCGCCGAGGTTTGCCCTACGAGCAGTACTTC CASSRRGLPYEQYF
NA TRBJ2-1 NA TRBV7-3 TGTGCCAGCAGCCCTCCCGGACTAACTTACAATGAGCAGTTCTTC CASSPPGLTYNEQFF
NA TRBJ2-5 NA TRBV27 TGTGCCAGCAGTTCCCGGACAGACCGCGGGACCCAGTACTTC CASSSRTDRGTQYF
NA TRBJ2-2 TRBD2 TRBV5-1 TGCGCCAGCAGCTCAGAAGCGGGGGGGAACACCGGGGAGCTGTTTTTT CASSSEAGGNTGELFF
NA TRBJ1-4 TRBD1 TRBV5-1 TGCGCCAGCAGCTTTCGGACAGGGCTTAATGAAAAACTGTTTTTT CASSFRTGLNEKLFF
NA TRBJ2-3 NA TRBV5-4 TGTGCCAGCAGCTTGAACGAAATCGGTACGCAGTATTTT CASSLNEIGTQYF
NA TRBJ2-2 TRBD1 TRBV7-2 TGTGCCAGCAGCCCAGGGGGAATGAACACCGGGGAGCTGTTTTTT CASSPGGMNTGELFF
NA TRBJ1-2 TRBD1 TRBV18 TGTGCCAGCTCCCTCGAGGGACAGGGGTTTGGCTACACCTTC CASSLEGQGFGYTF
NA TRBJ1-2 TRBD1 TRBV6-5 TGTGCCAGCAGTTACACAGGACAGGTCGACTATGGCTACACCTTC CASSYTGQVDYGYTF
few TRBJ2-7 TRBD2 TRBV19 TGTGCCAGTAGTACCCGGCGGGAGTGGTACTTC CASSTRREWYF
NA TRBJ2-7 NA TRBV5-1 TGCGCCAGCAGCTTGGAACAGGGAGTAGGGGGATACTCCTACGAGCAGTACTTC CASSLEQGVGGYSYEQYF
NA TRBJ1-5 NA TRBV7-6 TGTGCCAGCAGCTTAGGGCAGGGTGGATATCAGCCCCAGCATTTT CASSLGQGGYQPQHF
NA TRBJ2-1 TRBD2 TRBV5-4 TGTGCCAGCAGCTTAAATCCAGCGGGGGGGGAGGAGCAGTTCTTC CASSLNPAGGEEQFF
NA TRBJ1-2 NA TRBV30 TGTGCCTGGAGAGACTGGAGGCGTAGCTATGGCTACACCTTC CAWRDWRRSYGYTF
NA TRBJ1-2 TRBD1 TRBV19 TGTGCCAGTAGGAGCGGACAGGGTCTCTTCTATGGCTACACCTTC CASRSGQGLFYGYTF
NA TRBJ2-7 NA TRBV7-8 TGTGCCAGCAGCCCAAAAACCGGGTCCTACGAGCAGTACTTC CASSPKTGSYEQYF
NA TRBJ2-3 NA TRBV6-6 TGTGCCAGCAGATCGATCGGTAGTCGAGATACGCAGTATTTT CASRSIGSRDTQYF
NA TRBJ2-7 TRBD1 TRBV12-5 TGTGCTAGTGCTACGGCAGGGGGCTCCTACGAGCAGTACTTC CASATAGGSYEQYF